This T cell receptor (beta chain) was observed in a study of shared clonotypes between healthy human individuals (dated by TCRdb to 2020 to 2022). In the study overall: A couple of women and a few men aged 18 to 49 years were included in the cohort. For each donor, CD4 naive and CD4 memory were each given three plates, CD8 naive was given two plates, and CD8 memory was given one plate. To estimate repertoire size and how much clonotypes are shared between individuals, the study performed deep sequencing of blood TCR repertoires from a few healthy adults. Different laboratories and diverse techniques were used to prepare libraries and sequence TCR repertoires, to increase sequencing depth and limit assay-specific biases. Per donor, leukapheresis produced somewhere between about 0.8 and 9.5 billion PBMCs. Results the study describes overall, beyond this receptor: Because the study included only a small number of donors, the genetic and exposure-history diversity represented was limited. Sampling was limited to blood, and TCR repertoires in tissue likely differ from TCR repertoires in blood. Sharing across several donors was observed for approximately 5% of naive CD4, about 4% of naive CD8, about 2.3% of memory CD4, and around 0.42% of memory CD8 clonotypes. Pairwise subsampling indicated that sequencing depth was expected to affect the degree of clonotype sharing among donors. Naive subsets generally had larger estimated clonotype richness than memory subsets. Even with the large sequencing depth, rarefaction of the sorted-subset datasets indicated that sequencing was incomplete. Higher generation probabilities were observed for clonotypes shared by all four sorted-subset donors than for non-shared clonotypes.

Using the deep immunoSEQ assay, TCR CDR3 regions were amplified from genomic DNA by multiplex PCR. Extracted genomic DNA from each cell subset was distributed evenly across all wells of several immunoSEQ 96-well plates, and each plate was treated as a replicate. For sorted subsets, around 0.2 ug genomic DNA, equal to tens of thousands of T cell genomes, was loaded into each replicate PCR. The purified libraries were quantified using a Qubit 3.0 fluorometer, sized with a Bioanalyzer 2100, and then quantified again using the KAPA Library Quantification kit. Each immunoSEQ 96-well plate was sequenced on its own single-read 150-cycle Illumina NextSeq 550 flow cell. The authors' analysis ran thus. Because only junctional sequences without quality scores were contained in the immunoSEQ output, filtering matching that applied to full-length reads could not be performed. Sequences were annotated with PyIR, a Python wrapper for IgBLAST v1.9, using IMGT germline references to assign V/J genes and CDR3. Reads were filtered out if the reads had weak V/J assignments (E-value above 1e-6), no CDR3, stop codons, out-of-frame junctions, or ambiguous translated residues. V3J clonotypes were defined by identical inferred V gene, J gene, and CDR3 amino acid sequence. Percentage overlap between repertoires was calculated by dividing the number of shared unique clonotypes by the size of the smaller repertoire. Three approaches were used to assess repertoire richness: RTK rarefaction, the Chao1 estimator, and Recon v2.1 estimates of unobserved clonotypes. Generation probabilities for all TCRbeta clonotypes obtained by the gDNA method from four donors were computed using OLGA. TCRdb retrieved this table from immuneACCESS and kept in-frame rearrangements only. Not all clones are present; in checked studies, unresolved V genes account for under half, and no reason is known for the remainder. For V, J and clone size, that table is used; D and trimming come from the DNA. Counted in this sample were roughly 2,000,000 clones; approximately 92% of them appeared once. In total, the top ten clones hold about 1.7% of the sample.

For this clone: It lacks a known antigen. There are no base qualities to consult, and no much larger clone falls within one base.

CD8 naive samples were CD45RO-negative cells positively selected for CCR7, giving a CD45RA+CCR7+ population that excluded TemRA cells. Healthy HIV-negative adults with no recently reported acute infections or vaccinations were included as donors. Only Caucasian adults living in Nashville, Tennessee, USA were represented among the donors. Blood was obtained by leukapheresis, after which PBMCs were separated by Ficoll-Histopaque density gradient centrifugation and cryopreserved in liquid nitrogen vapor phase. Purity and quantity of every magnetically sorted T cell population were checked by analytical flow cytometry. Each sorted fraction had its genomic DNA isolated and then quantified by UV absorbance on a Nanodrop 2000c. CDR1 and CDR2, per the germline V gene (reference sequence), are SGHAT and FQDESV. The CDR3 runs 13 amino acids, cysteine and phenylalanine included. Only the CDR3 region is kept as DNA, spanning 39 bases read in frame from base 1. V is clipped by 3 bases and J by 1 base, and the sequence between their germline boundaries is 6 bases long.

The rearranged chain carries TRBV11-1 and TRBJ1-1; the D gene cannot be resolved reliably. The clonotype comes from a man younger than 30 in good health. Some clones in this sample may be carry-over from other donors' samples. The sequenced material came from naive CD8+ T cells from PBMCs. The sample's cell subset or site label, in plain terms: CD45RA+CCR7+. The DNA sequence is as follows: TGTGCCAGCAGCTTTCCCGAGAACACTGAAGCTTTCTTT. This gives the protein CASSFPENTEAFF.